These T cell receptor beta chains were read from a single sample in a study of cytomegalovirus exposure and HLA in healthy donors. Clones were read by immunoSEQ multiplex PCR, and TCRdb kept only the in-frame ones, dropping some. Seen here are about 210,000 clones, about 79% observed once, and the top ten hold 1.8%. Sequencing was carried out using PBMCs. Receptors originate from a male donor in good health and CMV-seronegative. The CDR3 runs from the conserved cysteine through the conserved F or W. Each record gives: clone size, J gene, D gene, V gene, CDR3 protein, CDR3 DNA. The D gene is left open where the match is weak. Clone size is given for some rows only: seen once, a few or many times, or a class if the clone is expanded.

>once|TRBJ2-7|TRBD1|TRBV6-1
CASSGYRGKTYEQYF
TGTGCCAGCAGCGGGTACAGGGGAAAGACCTACGAGCAGTACTTC
>-|TRBJ2-7|TRBD1|TRBV18
CASSPLGTGPREQYF
TGTGCCAGCTCCCCCCTCGGGACAGGGCCCCGCGAGCAGTACTTC
>-|TRBJ1-1|-|TRBV29-1
CSVERQAVNTEAFF
TGCAGCGTTGAGAGACAGGCGGTGAACACTGAAGCTTTCTTT
>few|TRBJ2-7|TRBD1|TRBV18
CASSPRRQGSYEQYF
TGTGCCAGCTCACCACGCCGACAGGGTTCCTACGAGCAGTACTTC
>-|TRBJ1-1|-|TRBV29-1
CSVVQGFTEAFF
TGCAGCGTTGTTCAGGGGTTCACTGAAGCTTTCTTT
>-|TRBJ2-7|TRBD2|TRBV7-9
CASSSGGVEQYF
TGTGCCAGCAGCAGCGGGGGTGTCGAGCAGTACTTC
>-|TRBJ2-2|-|TRBV29-1
CSGSAGRNTGELFF
TGCAGCGGCAGCGCGGGCCGCAACACCGGGGAGCTGTTTTTT
>-|TRBJ2-7|-|TRBV10-3
CAISESMATYEQYF
TGTGCCATCAGTGAGTCGATGGCAACCTACGAGCAGTACTTC
>-|TRBJ2-7|-|TRBV5-4
CASSLGGSGYEQYF
TGTGCCAGCAGCTTAGGAGGGAGCGGTTACGAGCAGTACTTC
>few|TRBJ2-7|TRBD1|TRBV6-5
CASSQQTGKLLEQYF
TGTGCCAGCAGTCAACAGACAGGGAAACTGCTCGAGCAGTACTTC
>-|TRBJ2-3|TRBD2|TRBV5-1
CASSVAGNSDTQYF
TGCGCCAGCAGCGTAGCGGGGAACTCAGATACGCAGTATTTT
>-|TRBJ2-5|-|TRBV4-3
CASSHKLASQETQYF
TGCGCCAGCAGCCATAAACTAGCATCCCAAGAGACCCAGTACTTC
>-|TRBJ2-7|-|TRBV4-3
CASSQDVGYEQYF
TGCGCCAGCAGCCAAGATGTCGGTTACGAGCAGTACTTC
>few|TRBJ1-1|TRBD1|TRBV9
CASSVSPRGQGNNMNTEAFF
TGTGCCAGCAGCGTTTCCCCTCGTGGACAGGGAAATAATATGAACACTGAAGCTTTCTTT
>-|TRBJ2-5|-|TRBV28
CASSPSTVQRKETQYF
TGTGCCAGCAGCCCGTCCACGGTCCAGAGGAAAGAGACCCAGTACTTC
>-|TRBJ2-7|TRBD1|TRBV7-6
CASSLGPQGSEQYF
TGTGCCAGCAGCTTAGGCCCACAGGGGTCCGAGCAGTACTTC
>-|TRBJ1-5|TRBD1|TRBV19
CASTSDRVNQPQHF
TGTGCCAGTACTTCAGACAGGGTCAATCAGCCCCAGCATTTT
>-|TRBJ1-4|-|TRBV9
CASSQQNEKLFF
TGTGCCAGCAGCCAACAAAATGAAAAACTGTTTTTT
>-|TRBJ1-2|TRBD1|TRBV7-9
CASSAAGQRYGYTF
TGTGCCAGCAGCGCGGCGGGACAGCGATATGGCTACACCTTC
>-|TRBJ2-3|TRBD1|TRBV7-7
CASSPSTGGTQYF
TGTGCCAGCAGCCCATCGACAGGGGGTACGCAGTATTTT
>once|TRBJ2-5|-|TRBV20-1
CSARPGETQYF
TGCAGTGCTAGACCGGGAGAGACCCAGTACTTC
>-|TRBJ2-1|TRBD2|TRBV27
CASSSLPGGSFPFF
TGTGCCAGCAGTTCGCTCCCAGGCGGGAGCTTTCCGTTCTTC
>-|TRBJ2-1|-|TRBV5-1
CASSSGTYNEQFF
TGCGCCAGCAGCTCCGGGACTTACAATGAGCAGTTCTTC
>-|TRBJ1-1|-|TRBV28
CASSLGQNTEAFF
TGTGCCAGCAGTTTGGGGCAGAACACTGAAGCTTTCTTT
>-|TRBJ2-3|-|TRBV4-1
CASSQVEGTYTQYF
TGCGCCAGCAGCCAAGTTGAGGGGACATATACGCAGTATTTT
>-|TRBJ1-5|-|TRBV27
CASGGVQPQHF
TGTGCCTCGGGGGGGGTGCAGCCCCAGCATTTT
>-|TRBJ1-3|-|TRBV6-4
CASTPQDSSSGNTIYF
TGTGCCAGCACCCCCCAGGACAGCAGCTCTGGAAACACCATATATTTT
>-|TRBJ1-1|TRBD1|TRBV14
CASTKTGGNTEAFF
TGTGCCAGCACTAAGACAGGGGGCAACACTGAAGCTTTCTTT
>few|TRBJ2-1|TRBD2|TRBV7-9
CSSKSSGGKYSYNEQFF
TGTTCCAGCAAGTCTAGCGGGGGGAAATACTCCTACAATGAGCAGTTCTTC
>-|TRBJ2-3|TRBD2|TRBV7-9
CASSSSREGPDTQYF
TGTGCCAGCAGCTCCTCGAGGGAGGGCCCCGATACGCAGTATTTT
>-|TRBJ2-5|-|TRBV21-1
CASSPGGGGMETQYF
TGTGCCAGCAGCCCCGGCGGGGGTGGCATGGAGACCCAGTACTTC
>-|TRBJ1-1|TRBD1|TRBV29-1
CSVWTGRNTEAFF
TGCAGCGTGTGGACAGGGAGGAACACTGAAGCTTTCTTT
>-|TRBJ2-7|TRBD1|TRBV4-2
CASSQEGQGSYEQYF
TGTGCCAGCAGCCAAGAGGGACAGGGTTCCTACGAGCAGTACTTC
>-|TRBJ2-7|-|TRBV2
CASSTSDGVYYEQYF
TGTGCCAGCAGTACCTCGGACGGGGTATACTACGAGCAGTACTTC
>-|TRBJ1-2|TRBD1|TRBV4-3
CASSKGQGASEYVGDGYTF
TGCGCCAGCAGCAAGGGACAGGGGGCCTCTGAATACGTTGGGGATGGCTACACCTTC
>-|TRBJ1-2|-|TRBV10-3
CAINTGANYGYTF
TGTGCCATCAACACAGGAGCTAACTATGGCTACACCTTC
>few|TRBJ2-2|-|TRBV30
CAWGRGGSDTGELFF
TGTGCCTGGGGAAGGGGCGGCTCTGACACCGGGGAGCTGTTTTTT
>-|TRBJ2-7|TRBD2|TRBV7-6
CASSFRLANTYEQYF
TGTGCCAGCAGCTTCAGACTAGCGAACACCTACGAGCAGTACTTC
>-|TRBJ1-5|-|TRBV6-5
CASNHAQGWQPQHF
TGTGCCAGCAACCACGCCCAGGGTTGGCAGCCCCAGCATTTT
>-|TRBJ2-6|-|TRBV6-5
CASSTYLSGANVLTF
TGTGCCAGCAGTACTTACTTGTCTGGGGCCAACGTCCTGACTTTC
>-|TRBJ2-1|TRBD1|TRBV11-2
CASSLRQGVLSSYNEQFF
TGTGCCAGCAGCTTACGACAGGGAGTCCTCAGCTCCTACAATGAGCAGTTCTTC
>-|TRBJ1-4|TRBD1|TRBV6-4
CASTQDRAGEKLFF
TGTGCCAGCACCCAGGACAGGGCAGGTGAAAAACTGTTTTTT